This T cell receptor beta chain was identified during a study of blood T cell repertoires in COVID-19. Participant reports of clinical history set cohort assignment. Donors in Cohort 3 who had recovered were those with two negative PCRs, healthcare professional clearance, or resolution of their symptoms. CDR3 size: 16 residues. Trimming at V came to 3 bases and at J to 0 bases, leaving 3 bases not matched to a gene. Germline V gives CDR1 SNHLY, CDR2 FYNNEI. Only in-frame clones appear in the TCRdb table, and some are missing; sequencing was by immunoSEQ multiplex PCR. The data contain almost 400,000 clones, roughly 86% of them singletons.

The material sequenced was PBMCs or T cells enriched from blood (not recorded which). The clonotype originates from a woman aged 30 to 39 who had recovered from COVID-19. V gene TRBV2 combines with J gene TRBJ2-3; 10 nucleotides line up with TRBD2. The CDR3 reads CASSDGAGGSTDTQYF. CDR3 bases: TGTGCCAGCAGTGATGGAGCGGGGGGGAGCACAGATACGCAGTATTTT.